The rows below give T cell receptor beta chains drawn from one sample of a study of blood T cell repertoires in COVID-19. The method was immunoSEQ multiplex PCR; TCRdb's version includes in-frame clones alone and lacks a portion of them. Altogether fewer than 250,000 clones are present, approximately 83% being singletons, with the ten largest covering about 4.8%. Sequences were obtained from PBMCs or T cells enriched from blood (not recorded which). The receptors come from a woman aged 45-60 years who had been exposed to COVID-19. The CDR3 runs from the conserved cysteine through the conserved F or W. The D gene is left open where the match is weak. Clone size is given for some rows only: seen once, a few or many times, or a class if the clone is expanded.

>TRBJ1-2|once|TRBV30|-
CAWTSSPNYGYTF
TGTGCCTGGACCTCGTCCCCTAACTATGGCTACACCTTC
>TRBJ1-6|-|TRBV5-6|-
CASSLAPGYNSPLHF
TGTGCCAGCAGCTTGGCCCCAGGGTACAATTCACCCCTCCACTTT
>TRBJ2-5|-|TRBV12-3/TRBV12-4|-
CASSSGETQYF
TGTGCCAGCAGTTCAGGGGAGACCCAGTACTTC
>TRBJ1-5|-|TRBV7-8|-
CASSTGISYQPQHF
TGTGCCAGCAGCACCGGGATCTCTTATCAGCCCCAGCATTTT
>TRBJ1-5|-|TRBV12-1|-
CASSQNQPQHF
TGTGCCAGCAGCCAAAATCAGCCCCAGCATTTT
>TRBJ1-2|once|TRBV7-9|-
CASSLERAYTF
TGTGCCAGCAGCCTAGAGAGAGCCTACACCTTC
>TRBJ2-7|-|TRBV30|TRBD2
CAWGSAGGTEQYF
TGTGCCTGGGGGTCGGCGGGGGGGACCGAGCAGTACTTC
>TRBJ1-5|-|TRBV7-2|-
CASSPGGIQPQHF
TGTGCCAGCAGCCCCGGCGGTATTCAGCCCCAGCATTTT
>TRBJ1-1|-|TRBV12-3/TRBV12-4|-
CASSVRENTEAFF
TGTGCCAGCAGTGTCAGGGAGAACACTGAAGCTTTCTTT
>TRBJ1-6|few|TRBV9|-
CASSPEYDSPLHF
TGTGCCAGCAGCCCGGAGTATGACTCACCCCTCCACTTT
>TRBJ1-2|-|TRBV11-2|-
CASSLVGGADYGYTF
TGTGCCAGCAGCCTCGTTGGGGGGGCGGACTATGGCTACACCTTC
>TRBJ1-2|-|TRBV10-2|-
CASSASDYVSGYTF
TGCGCCAGCAGTGCATCAGACTATGTCTCCGGCTACACCTTC
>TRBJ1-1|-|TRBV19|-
CASSMYRNTEAFF
TGTGCCAGTAGTATGTACAGGAACACTGAAGCTTTCTTT
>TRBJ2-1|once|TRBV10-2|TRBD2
CASSERRGGVDEQFF
TGCGCCAGCAGTGAAAGACGGGGGGGCGTAGATGAGCAGTTCTTC
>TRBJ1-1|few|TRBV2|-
CASSSSPVAEAFF
TGTGCCAGCAGTTCGTCTCCCGTCGCTGAAGCTTTCTTT
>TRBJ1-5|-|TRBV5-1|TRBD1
CASSPTGTRGQPQHF
TGCGCCAGCAGCCCGACAGGGACCCGCGGGCAGCCCCAGCATTTT